The TCR beta chain under discussion was sequenced for a study of blood T cells in healthy people across ages. As for the study in general: When template switching was applied, about one barcoded beta molecule was captured per two T cells.

This clonotype has only a few counts. The second PCR ran about 6 to 11 cycles with a sample-barcoded 5' primer and J-beta primers. MiXCR was run by TCRdb on the 5' RACE reads, yielding one entry per CDR3 protein. The table shows about 1.7 million distinct CDR3 sequences, with about 28% occurring only once. CDR1 and CDR2 (germline): DFQATT, SNEGSKA (reference sequence). After removal of 1 base from V and 5 bases from J, the junction contained 7 bases not matched to a gene. CDR3 size: 15 residues. This chain uses TRBV20-1 with TRBJ2-7; 11 bases fit TRBD2. The TCR comes from a woman aged 25-40 years in good health. Sequenced input: blood. This CDR3 is CSARGTSGGLHEQYF. CDR3 coding DNA: TGCAGTGCTAGAGGTACTAGCGGGGGTCTTCACGAGCAGTACTTC.